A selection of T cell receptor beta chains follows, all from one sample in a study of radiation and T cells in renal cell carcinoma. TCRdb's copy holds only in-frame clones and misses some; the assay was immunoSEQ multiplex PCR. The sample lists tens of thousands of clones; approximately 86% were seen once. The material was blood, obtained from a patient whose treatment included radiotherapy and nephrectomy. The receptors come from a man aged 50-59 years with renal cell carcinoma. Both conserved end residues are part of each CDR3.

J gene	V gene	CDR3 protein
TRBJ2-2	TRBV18	CASSPGAGANTGELFF
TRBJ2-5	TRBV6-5	CASSVPGLAAETQYF
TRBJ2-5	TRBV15	CATSGRQGAFGETQYF
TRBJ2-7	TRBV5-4	CASSLGGANLVYEQYF
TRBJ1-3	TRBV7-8	CASSLPTGSGNTIYF
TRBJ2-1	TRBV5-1	CASLGTSGYNEQFF
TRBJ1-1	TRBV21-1	CASSPRAQGSSTEAFF
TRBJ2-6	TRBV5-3	CARSPAAPLSGANVLTF
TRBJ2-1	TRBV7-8	CASSPGTVGVNEQFF
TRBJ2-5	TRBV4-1	CASSQLSSGGAGQETQYF
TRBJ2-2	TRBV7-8	CASSPRGGDTGELFF
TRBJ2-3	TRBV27	CASSLSGSHSDTQYF
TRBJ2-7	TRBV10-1	CATTGLHHTYEQYF
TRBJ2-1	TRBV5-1	CASSLGPGHSYNEQFF
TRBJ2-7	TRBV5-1	CATWTVTHEQYF
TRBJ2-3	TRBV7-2	CASSYPTTSGRTDTQYF
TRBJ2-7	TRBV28	CASSSTSHGQGIRAREQYF
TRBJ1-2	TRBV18	CASSAGRGDGYTF
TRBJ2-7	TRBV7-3	CASSPKTGSEQYF
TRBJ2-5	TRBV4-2	CASSQDFEETQYF
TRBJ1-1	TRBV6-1	CASSEIVGGAEAFF
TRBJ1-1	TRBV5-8	CASSLNSGTTEAFF
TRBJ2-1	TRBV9	CASSVYSLSLVSEQFF
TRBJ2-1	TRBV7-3	CASSLRGTDYNEQFF
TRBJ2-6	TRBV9	CASSIPRQGSGANVLTF
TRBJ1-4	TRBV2	CASSDGYDNEKLFF
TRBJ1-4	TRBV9	CASSVDRAGEEKLFF
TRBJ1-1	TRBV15	CATSRRDSYTEAFF
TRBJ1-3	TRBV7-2	CASSLVDGGNTIYF
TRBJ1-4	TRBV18	CASSPRWGFEKLFF
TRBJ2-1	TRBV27	CASSLSWFSGRSEGEQFF
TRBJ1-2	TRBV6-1	CASSGPFRLGSSYGYTF
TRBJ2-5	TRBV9	CASSATTSGKETQYF
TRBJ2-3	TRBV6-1	CASRRDPATDTQYF
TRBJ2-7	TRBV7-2	CASQGQGSGEQYF
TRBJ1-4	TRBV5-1	CASSKKHLTTNEKLFF
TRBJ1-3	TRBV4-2	CASSHLRGTGTGNTIYF
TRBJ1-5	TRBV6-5	CASRQGIQQPQHF
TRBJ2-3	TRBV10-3	CAIEEDSSTDTQYF
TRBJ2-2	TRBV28	CASTDEVVANTGELFF
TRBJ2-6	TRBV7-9	CASSSSGANVLTF